Listed here is a single T cell receptor beta chain. Time point given: sample taken at primary tumor resection. In each case, whole RNA from tumor, nontumor lung or frozen PBMC was sequenced unsorted. This specimen belongs to a study of spatial heterogeneity in lung cancer. TCRdb passed the 5' RACE reads through MiXCR, listing each CDR3 protein once. The sample lists about 8,500 distinct CDR3 sequences, roughly 8% occurring once. The CDR3 consists of 14 residues. Trimming removed 8 bases from V and 7 bases from J, with 17 bases in between. From germline, CDR1 is MNHGY and CDR2 SVAAGI. V is TRBV6-9 and J is TRBJ1-4; D is unclear. The sequence was collected from a female donor with early-stage non-small cell lung cancer. Sequenced here: PBMCs, sampled at surgery. CDR3 residues: CASAQLSEGEKLFF. The DNA for the CDR3 is TGTGCCAGCGCCCAACTGTCCGAGGGTGAAAAACTGTTTTTT.